This TCR beta chain was sequenced during a study of shared clonotypes between healthy human individuals. General study points: Expectations were that clonotype sharing among donors would be affected by sequencing depth.

Germline CDR1 reads MNHNS; CDR2 reads SASEGT. The CDR3 contains 16 residues. Trimming took 0 bases from V and 4 from J, leaving 15 bases between them. In regard to this clone: Antigen: not known.

Only CD45RO-negative cells positively selected for CCR7 counted as naive CD8 cells, so terminally differentiated effector memory CD45RA+ cells were excluded. The data were produced by immunoSEQ multiplex PCR, yet TCRdb's version contains in-frame clones alone and is incomplete. The sample lists millions of clones, approximately 94% seen once, with 0.85% to 1.2% in the top ten. This chain links TRBV6-1 with TRBJ1-2; D is unresolved. This TCR was recovered from a man between 18 and 35 years old in good health. The sequenced sample consisted of naive CD8+ T cells sorted from blood. The CDR3 is CASSEAIEVLGYGYTF. The CDR3, as DNA: TGTGCCAGCAGTGAAGCTATTGAGGTCCTTGGCTATGGCTACACCTTC.